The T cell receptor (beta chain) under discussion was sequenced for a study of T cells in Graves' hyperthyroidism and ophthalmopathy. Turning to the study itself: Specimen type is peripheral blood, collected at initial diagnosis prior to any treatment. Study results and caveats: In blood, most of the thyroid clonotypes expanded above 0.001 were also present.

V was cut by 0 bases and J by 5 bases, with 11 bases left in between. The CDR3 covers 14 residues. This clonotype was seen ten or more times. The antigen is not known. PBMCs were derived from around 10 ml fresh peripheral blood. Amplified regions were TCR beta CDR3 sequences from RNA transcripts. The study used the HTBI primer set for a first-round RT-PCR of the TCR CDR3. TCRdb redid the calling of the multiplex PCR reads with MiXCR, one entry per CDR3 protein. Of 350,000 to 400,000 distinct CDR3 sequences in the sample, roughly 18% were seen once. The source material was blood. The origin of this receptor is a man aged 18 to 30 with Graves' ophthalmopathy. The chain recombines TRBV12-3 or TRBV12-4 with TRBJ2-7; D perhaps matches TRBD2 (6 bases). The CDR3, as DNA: TGTGCCAGCAGTTTAGCGGCCGGGGGTAACGAGCAGTACTTC. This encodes CASSLAAGGNEQYF.